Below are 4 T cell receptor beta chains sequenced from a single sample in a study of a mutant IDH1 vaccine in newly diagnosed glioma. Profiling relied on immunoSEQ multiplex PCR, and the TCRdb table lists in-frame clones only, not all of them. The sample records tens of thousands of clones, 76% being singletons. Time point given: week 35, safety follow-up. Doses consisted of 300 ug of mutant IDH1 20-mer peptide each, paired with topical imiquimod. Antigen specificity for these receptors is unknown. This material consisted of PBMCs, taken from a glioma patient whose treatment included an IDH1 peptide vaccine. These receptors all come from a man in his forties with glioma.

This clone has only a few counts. CDR3 DNA sequence: TGTGCCTGGTCCTTAAATCAGCCCCAGCATTTT. As protein: CAWSLNQPQHF. The J gene is TRBJ1-5, the V gene TRBV30; no firm D call. Trimming took 5 bases from V and 4 from J, leaving 6 bases between them. CDR1 is GTSNPN and CDR2 is SVGIG in the germline V gene (reference sequence). This CDR3 spans 11 amino acids.

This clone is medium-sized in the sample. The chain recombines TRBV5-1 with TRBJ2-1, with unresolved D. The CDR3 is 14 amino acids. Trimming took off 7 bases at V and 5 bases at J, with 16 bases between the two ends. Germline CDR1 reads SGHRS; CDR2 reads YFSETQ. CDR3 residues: CASRKEISHNEQFF. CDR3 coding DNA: TGCGCCAGCCGAAAAGAGATATCACACAATGAGCAGTTCTTC.

The CDR3 nucleotides are TGTGCCAGCAGCCCGGGACAAAGCACAGATACGCAGTATTTT. Protein product: CASSPGQSTDTQYF. V is TRBV11-3 and J is TRBJ2-3; possibly TRBD1 for D (6 bases). CDR3 length: 14 amino acids. V was trimmed by 5 bases and J by 0 bases, leaving 9 bases between them. Germline V lookup: CDR1 SGHNT, CDR2 YENEEA.

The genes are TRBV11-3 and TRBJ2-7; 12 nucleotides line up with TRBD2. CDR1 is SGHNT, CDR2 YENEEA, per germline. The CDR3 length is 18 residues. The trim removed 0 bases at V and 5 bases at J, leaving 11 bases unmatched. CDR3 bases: TGTGCCAGCAGCTTAGACTCGGCTAGCGGGAGGGTAGGAAACGAGCAGTACGTC. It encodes CASSLDSASGRVGNEQYV.